The rows below give T cell receptor beta chains drawn from one sample of a study of cytomegalovirus exposure and HLA in healthy donors. TCRdb's copy holds only in-frame clones and misses some; the assay was immunoSEQ multiplex PCR. The table has approximately 160,000 clones, 86% seen once. Sequencing was done on a sample of PBMCs. Receptors originate from a woman in her twenties or thirties in good health and CMV-seronegative. CDR3s include the opening cysteine and the closing phenylalanine or tryptophan. The order of the fields is clone size, J gene, D gene, V gene, CDR3 length, CDR3 DNA, CDR3 protein. A D gene is named only where the DNA matches it firmly. The size field is filled for only some rows; it gives once, few, many or a size class.

abundance: NA; j_gene: TRBJ2-3; d_gene: NA; v_gene: TRBV9; len: 15; CDR3nt: TGTGCCAGCAGCGTAGAAGGTCTGGGCACAGATACGCAGTATTTT; CDR3aa: CASSVEGLGTDTQYF
abundance: NA; j_gene: TRBJ2-7; d_gene: NA; v_gene: TRBV7-6; len: 14; CDR3nt: TGTGCCAGCAGCTTAGCCGGGCGGGTCGACGAGCAGTACTTC; CDR3aa: CASSLAGRVDEQYF
abundance: once; j_gene: TRBJ2-1; d_gene: NA; v_gene: TRBV5-1; len: 15; CDR3nt: TGCGCCAGCAGCTTGGAGGGGGGCCTCGGAGATGAGCAGTTCTTC; CDR3aa: CASSLEGGLGDEQFF
abundance: NA; j_gene: TRBJ2-5; d_gene: NA; v_gene: TRBV27; len: 14; CDR3nt: TGTGCCAGTTCGTCCAGGGAATTCGTGGAGACCCAGTACTTC; CDR3aa: CASSSREFVETQYF
abundance: NA; j_gene: TRBJ1-2; d_gene: NA; v_gene: TRBV21-1; len: 15; CDR3nt: TGTGCCAGCAGAACCGGACAGGGGCGTCCGGAGGGCTACACCTTC; CDR3aa: CASRTGQGRPEGYTF
abundance: NA; j_gene: TRBJ2-7; d_gene: TRBD1; v_gene: TRBV28; len: 14; CDR3nt: TGTGCCAGCAGTTTATACAGGGGGGCTGGGGAGCAGTACTTC; CDR3aa: CASSLYRGAGEQYF
abundance: NA; j_gene: TRBJ2-7; d_gene: TRBD2; v_gene: TRBV10-1; len: 19; CDR3nt: TGCGCCAGCAGGGTCGTGTCGTCTGGACTAGCGGGAGTCTCCTACGAGCAGTACTTC; CDR3aa: CASRVVSSGLAGVSYEQYF
abundance: once; j_gene: TRBJ1-2; d_gene: NA; v_gene: TRBV28; len: 13; CDR3nt: TGTGCCAGCAGTTTGACAGGAAACTATGGCTACACCTTC; CDR3aa: CASSLTGNYGYTF
abundance: few; j_gene: TRBJ2-3; d_gene: NA; v_gene: TRBV2; len: 14; CDR3nt: TGTGCCAGCAGTGGAGGGGCCAGCACAGATACGCAGTATTTT; CDR3aa: CASSGGASTDTQYF
abundance: NA; j_gene: TRBJ2-7; d_gene: NA; v_gene: TRBV6-1; len: 13; CDR3nt: TGTGCCAGCAGTGGAGGGACAAGCTACGAGCAGTACTTC; CDR3aa: CASSGGTSYEQYF
abundance: NA; j_gene: TRBJ2-1; d_gene: TRBD2; v_gene: TRBV5-4; len: 15; CDR3nt: TGTGCCAGCAGCTTGGTTGCGGGAGAGAGTAATGAGCAGTTCTTC; CDR3aa: CASSLVAGESNEQFF
abundance: NA; j_gene: TRBJ1-4; d_gene: NA; v_gene: TRBV6-1; len: 11; CDR3nt: TGTGCCAGCCGAGGGGAGGAAAAACTGTTTTTT; CDR3aa: CASRGEEKLFF
abundance: few; j_gene: TRBJ2-1; d_gene: NA; v_gene: TRBV29-1; len: 12; CDR3nt: TGCAGCGTCGAAATAAGGGACAATGAGCAGTTCTTC; CDR3aa: CSVEIRDNEQFF
abundance: NA; j_gene: TRBJ1-1; d_gene: TRBD1; v_gene: TRBV19; len: 13; CDR3nt: TGTGCCAGTAGTTTACAGGGGGCCCCTGAAGCTTTCTTT; CDR3aa: CASSLQGAPEAFF
abundance: NA; j_gene: TRBJ2-7; d_gene: TRBD1; v_gene: TRBV5-4; len: 14; CDR3nt: TGTGCCAGCAGCTCCGGGACAGAGCCGGGCGAGCAGTACTTC; CDR3aa: CASSSGTEPGEQYF
abundance: NA; j_gene: TRBJ2-7; d_gene: NA; v_gene: TRBV5-1; len: 17; CDR3nt: TGCGCCAGCAGCTTGGCCCCTGAGGGGACGAAGTCCTACGAGCAGTACTTC; CDR3aa: CASSLAPEGTKSYEQYF
abundance: NA; j_gene: TRBJ2-1; d_gene: TRBD2; v_gene: TRBV27; len: 15; CDR3nt: TGTGCCAGCAGAGGCGGGGGAGGCTCCTACAATGAGCAGTTCTTC; CDR3aa: CASRGGGGSYNEQFF
abundance: NA; j_gene: TRBJ2-3; d_gene: NA; v_gene: TRBV14; len: 16; CDR3nt: TGTGCCAGCAGCCAAGGAGGGACGGTTCTCACAGATACGCAGTATTTT; CDR3aa: CASSQGGTVLTDTQYF
abundance: NA; j_gene: TRBJ2-1; d_gene: NA; v_gene: TRBV4-3; len: 15; CDR3nt: TGCGCCAGCAGCCAAGACCTAGTCTCCTACAATGAGCAGTTCTTC; CDR3aa: CASSQDLVSYNEQFF
abundance: NA; j_gene: TRBJ2-7; d_gene: NA; v_gene: TRBV7-3; len: 13; CDR3nt: TGTGCCAGCAGTATACTTGGGACGGGCGAGCAGTACTTC; CDR3aa: CASSILGTGEQYF
abundance: NA; j_gene: TRBJ2-3; d_gene: TRBD2; v_gene: TRBV19; len: 14; CDR3nt: TGTGCCAGCACCGGGACTAGCGGCACAGATACGCAGTATTTT; CDR3aa: CASTGTSGTDTQYF
abundance: NA; j_gene: TRBJ2-4; d_gene: TRBD1; v_gene: TRBV6-5; len: 15; CDR3nt: TGTGCCAGCAGTCGGAAGGGACAGGGGTCGGACATTCAGTACTTC; CDR3aa: CASSRKGQGSDIQYF
abundance: NA; j_gene: TRBJ1-1; d_gene: TRBD1; v_gene: TRBV7-6; len: 14; CDR3nt: TGTGCCAGCAGCCCGGGACAGGGAGGGACTGAAGCTTTCTTT; CDR3aa: CASSPGQGGTEAFF
abundance: NA; j_gene: TRBJ1-1; d_gene: NA; v_gene: TRBV4-1; len: 13; CDR3nt: TGCGCCAGCAGCTTAACTCTGAACACTGAAGCTTTCTTT; CDR3aa: CASSLTLNTEAFF
abundance: NA; j_gene: TRBJ2-7; d_gene: NA; v_gene: TRBV5-3; len: 14; CDR3nt: TGTGCCAGAAGCTTGAGTACCCGAGCCTACGAGCAGTACTTC; CDR3aa: CARSLSTRAYEQYF
abundance: NA; j_gene: TRBJ1-2; d_gene: NA; v_gene: TRBV5-4; len: 15; CDR3nt: TGTGCCAGCAGCAGGACGGTCCCACTCCAATATGGCTACACCTTC; CDR3aa: CASSRTVPLQYGYTF
abundance: NA; j_gene: TRBJ1-1; d_gene: NA; v_gene: TRBV6-5; len: 12; CDR3nt: TGTGCCAGCAGTTTTGGGGGAACTGAAGCTTTCTTT; CDR3aa: CASSFGGTEAFF
abundance: NA; j_gene: TRBJ1-3; d_gene: NA; v_gene: TRBV9; len: 16; CDR3nt: TGTGCCAGCAGCGTCACAGGGCGGTCGACTGGAAACACCATATATTTT; CDR3aa: CASSVTGRSTGNTIYF
abundance: NA; j_gene: TRBJ2-6; d_gene: NA; v_gene: TRBV15; len: 17; CDR3nt: TGTGCCACCAGCAGAGATTTCGGGGCGGGAGGGGCCAACGTCCTGACTTTC; CDR3aa: CATSRDFGAGGANVLTF
abundance: NA; j_gene: TRBJ2-5; d_gene: NA; v_gene: TRBV2; len: 12; CDR3nt: TGTGCCAGCGCAACGTACCAAGAGACCCAGTACTTC; CDR3aa: CASATYQETQYF
abundance: NA; j_gene: TRBJ2-2; d_gene: NA; v_gene: TRBV28; len: 14; CDR3nt: TGTGCCAGCATTAGGGACTCGGGGACCGGGGAGCTGTTTTTT; CDR3aa: CASIRDSGTGELFF
abundance: NA; j_gene: TRBJ2-2; d_gene: NA; v_gene: TRBV7-2; len: 13; CDR3nt: TGTGCCAGCAGCCCAACGGGAACCGGGGAGCTGTTTTTT; CDR3aa: CASSPTGTGELFF
abundance: few; j_gene: TRBJ2-7; d_gene: NA; v_gene: TRBV27; len: 12; CDR3nt: TGTGCCAGCAGACTTGGAGTGTCCGAGCAGTACTTC; CDR3aa: CASRLGVSEQYF
abundance: NA; j_gene: TRBJ2-1; d_gene: NA; v_gene: TRBV5-1; len: 17; CDR3nt: TGCGCCAGCAGCTCGTCGGCAGGGGGGGCATCCTACAATGAGCAGTTCTTC; CDR3aa: CASSSSAGGASYNEQFF
abundance: NA; j_gene: TRBJ2-7; d_gene: TRBD2; v_gene: TRBV5-8; len: 20; CDR3nt: TGTGCCAGCAGCCCTGGCCCCGGGACTAGCAACGCCAAAAACAACTACGAGCAGTACTTC; CDR3aa: CASSPGPGTSNAKNNYEQYF
abundance: NA; j_gene: TRBJ2-7; d_gene: NA; v_gene: TRBV11-3; len: 13; CDR3nt: TGTGCCAGCAGCTTAGGACAGTCCTACGAGCAGTACTTC; CDR3aa: CASSLGQSYEQYF
abundance: NA; j_gene: TRBJ1-2; d_gene: NA; v_gene: TRBV7-2; len: 13; CDR3nt: TGTGCCAGCAGCGCCAGGGGCGGTTATGGCTACACCTTC; CDR3aa: CASSARGGYGYTF
abundance: NA; j_gene: TRBJ1-6; d_gene: TRBD1; v_gene: TRBV5-1; len: 15; CDR3nt: TGCGCCAGCAGCTCGCTGACAGGGGTGGATTCACCCCTCCACTTT; CDR3aa: CASSSLTGVDSPLHF